Each of the 8 T cell receptor beta chains below was sequenced from the same sample in a study of T cell responses to AZD1222 COVID-19 vaccine. Produced via immunoSEQ multiplex PCR; TCRdb's table is partial and in-frame only. The table records about 150,000 clones, 90% of them present only once. The source was peripheral blood, collected on day 0 of AZD1222 vaccination. These receptors originate from an adult in good health.

The chain has TRBV9 and TRBJ1-4, with D hard to call. Per germline, CDR1 SGDLS and CDR2 YYNGEE. Trimming stripped 0 bases from V and 1 base from J, with 7 bases between. The CDR3 totals 15 residues. The CDR3 sequence is CASSVDAVTNEKLFF. For the CDR3, the DNA is TGTGCCAGCAGCGTAGACGCGGTAACTAATGAAAAACTGTTTTTT.

The rearrangement uses TRBV5-4 and TRBJ1-3; perhaps TRBD1 as D (6 bases). Germline CDR1 reads SGHNT; CDR2 reads YYREEE (reference sequence). The CDR3 is 15 amino acids. Trimming stripped 4 bases from V and 1 base from J, with 12 bases between. This CDR3 reads CASSPQGTSGNTIYF. In nucleotides, the CDR3 is TGTGCCAGCAGCCCGCAGGGGACGTCTGGAAACACCATATATTTT.

V and J are TRBV12-3 or TRBV12-4 and TRBJ1-1, with a weak D call TRBD1 (6 bases). Trimming cost V 7 bases and J 8 bases, with 14 bases left between them. This CDR3 contains 12 residues. The DNA of the CDR3 is TGTGCCAGCAACAAGGGGACACAAGAAGCTTTCTTT. Translated: CASNKGTQEAFF.

This sequence joins TRBV27 and TRBJ2-7; TRBD1 or TRBD2 may be the D gene (7 bases each). The CDR3 is 14 residues long. V lost 3 bases, J lost 4 bases, and 13 bases lay in between. Looked up from germline, CDR1 is MNHEY and CDR2 is SMNVEV (reference sequence). CDR3 residues: CASSLGGGWYEQYF. In DNA form, the CDR3 reads TGTGCCAGCAGTTTGGGAGGGGGCTGGTACGAGCAGTACTTC.

The CDR3 bases are TGCGCCAGCAGCTTGACCTCGAATGGGGATTCACCCCTCCACTTT. This gives the protein CASSLTSNGDSPLHF. V gene TRBV5-1 combines with J gene TRBJ1-6; D is uncertain. In germline, CDR1 is SGHRS, CDR2 YFSETQ. The length of the CDR3 is 15 residues. The V gene lost 1 base and the J gene lost 8 bases, with 13 bases spanning the gap.

The rearrangement uses TRBV27 and TRBJ1-1; 9 bases are shared with TRBD1. The length of the CDR3 is 13 residues. Trimming removed 6 bases from V and 10 bases from J; junction bases left unmatched: 9. Germline CDR1 and CDR2: MNHEY and SMNVEV (reference sequence). Here the CDR3 reads CASSKQGARIAFF. The CDR3 DNA follows: TGTGCCAGCAGCAAACAGGGGGCGCGTATAGCTTTCTTT.

The chain is built from TRBV20-1 and TRBJ2-1; weak D call: TRBD2 (5 bases). Germline V gene data show CDR1 as DFQATT and CDR2 as SNEGSKA (reference sequence). Trimming left V 3 bases short and J 2 bases short, with 11 bases between. This CDR3 is 14 amino acids long. The CDR3: CSASRGLTYNEQFF. The CDR3 DNA is TGCAGTGCTAGTAGAGGACTTACCTACAATGAGCAGTTCTTC.

This chain uses TRBV5-1 with TRBJ2-5; TRBD1 is a possible D gene (6 bases). This CDR3 has 17 residues. The germline V and J ends were trimmed by 0 bases and 1 base, with 16 bases remaining between them. Germline CDR1 reads SGHRS; CDR2 reads YFSETQ. The CDR3 region has the DNA TGCGCCAGCAGCTTGGGGTCTAGGACAGCAGCCCAAGAGACCCAGTACTTC. It yields the protein CASSLGSRTAAQETQYF.